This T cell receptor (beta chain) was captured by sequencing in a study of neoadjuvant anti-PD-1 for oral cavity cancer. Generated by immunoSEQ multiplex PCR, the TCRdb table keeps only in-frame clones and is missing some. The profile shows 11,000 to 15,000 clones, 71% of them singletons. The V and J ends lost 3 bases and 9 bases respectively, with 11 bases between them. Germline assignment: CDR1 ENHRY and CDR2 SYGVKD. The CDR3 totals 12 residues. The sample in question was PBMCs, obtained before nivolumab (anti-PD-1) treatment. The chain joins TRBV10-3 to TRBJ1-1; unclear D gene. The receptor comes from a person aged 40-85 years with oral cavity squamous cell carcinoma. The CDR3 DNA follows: TGTGCCATCAGTGAAGGGTCGGGTCAAGCTTTCTTT. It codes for CAISEGSGQAFF.